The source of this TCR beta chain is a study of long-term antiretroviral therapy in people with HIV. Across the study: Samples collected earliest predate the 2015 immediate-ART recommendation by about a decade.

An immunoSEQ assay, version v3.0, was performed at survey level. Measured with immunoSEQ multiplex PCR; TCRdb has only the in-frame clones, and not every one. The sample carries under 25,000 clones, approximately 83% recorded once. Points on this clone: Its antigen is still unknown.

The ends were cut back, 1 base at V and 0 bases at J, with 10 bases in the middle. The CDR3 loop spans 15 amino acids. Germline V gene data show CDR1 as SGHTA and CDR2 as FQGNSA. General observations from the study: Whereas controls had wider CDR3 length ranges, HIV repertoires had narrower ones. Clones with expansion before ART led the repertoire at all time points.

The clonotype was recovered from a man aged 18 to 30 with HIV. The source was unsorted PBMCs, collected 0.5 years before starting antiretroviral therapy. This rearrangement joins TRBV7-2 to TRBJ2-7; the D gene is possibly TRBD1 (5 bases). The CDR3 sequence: CASSLGDTGSYEQYF. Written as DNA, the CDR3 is TGTGCCAGCAGCTTAGGGGATACAGGCTCCTACGAGCAGTACTTC.